The 24 T cell receptor beta chains listed next were all sequenced from one sample in a study of T-cell memory formation after mild COVID-19. MiXCR was run by TCRdb on the 5' RACE reads, yielding one entry per CDR3 protein. The data contain about 440,000 distinct CDR3 sequences, around 19% of them seen just once; the ten biggest clones take up 7.5% to 9.5%. The sample taken for sequencing was PBMCs or a T cell subset sorted from them (not recorded which). The receptors come from an adult woman who had mild COVID-19 (a few samples of this study predate the infection). Cell type and time point are not known.

This clonotype occurred many times. V is TRBV12-3 or TRBV12-4 and J is TRBJ1-2, with D possibly matching TRBD1 (5 bases). The CDR3 is made up of 12 amino acids. V lost 5 bases and J 4 bases, leaving 8 bases between the germline ends. CDR3 loop: CASSPDSYGYTF. Here the CDR3 DNA reads TGTGCCAGCAGTCCCGACAGCTATGGCTACACCTTC.

The V gene is TRBV24-1, the J gene TRBJ2-5; 7 bases align to TRBD1. The CDR3 is 15 residues long. Germline V gene data show CDR1 as KGHDR and CDR2 as SFDVKD. The junction had 6 bases not matched to a gene; V was cut back by 5 bases and J by 1 base. The CDR3 spells CATSAHRDSQETQYF. CDR3 coding DNA: TGTGCCACCAGTGCCCACCGGGACAGCCAAGAGACCCAGTACTTC.

The chain is built from TRBV5-1 and TRBJ2-1; 10 bases align to TRBD1. The CDR3 has 16 amino acids. V shed 5 bases, J shed 2 bases, and the junction held 7 bases outside the gene matches. Germline V gene data show CDR1 as SGHRS and CDR2 as YFSETQ. CDR3 sequence: CASSYDRGHAYNEQFF. The CDR3 nucleotides are TGCGCCAGCAGTTATGACAGGGGGCACGCCTACAATGAGCAGTTCTTC.

This sequence joins TRBV13 and TRBJ2-7, with 10 nucleotides matching TRBD1. This CDR3 has 15 amino acids. J was trimmed by 2 bases and V by 2 bases; bases with no gene match: 3. Germline CDR1 is PRHDT and CDR2 is FYEKMQ (reference sequence). CDR3 bases: TGTGCCAGCAGCTTATTTGGACAGGGGGCCTACGAGCAGTACTTC. Protein sequence: CASSLFGQGAYEQYF.

This chain joins TRBV5-1 and TRBJ2-5, with D possibly matching TRBD2 (6 bases). V was pared by 5 bases and J by 2 bases, with 13 bases between. This CDR3 has 14 residues. Per germline, CDR1 SGHRS and CDR2 YFSETQ. The CDR3 region is CASRPGSLQETQYF. CDR3 in DNA: TGCGCCAGCAGACCCGGGAGCTTACAAGAGACCCAGTACTTC.

This chain's CDR3 is CSARGVKEDAEAFF. The CDR3 DNA reads as TGCAGTGCTAGGGGGGTAAAAGAGGATGCTGAAGCTTTCTTT. This chain connects TRBV20-1 to TRBJ1-1; TRBD1 might be the D (5 bases). With 3 bases removed from V and 6 bases from J, the gap between germline ends came to 17 bases. CDR1 DFQATT and CDR2 SNEGSKA come from the germline V gene (reference sequence). The CDR3 runs 14 residues.

This clonotype appeared a few times. The chain combines TRBV9 with TRBJ2-7, with D maybe TRBD2 (6 bases). Trimming removed 0 bases at V and 3 bases at J, with 16 bases between. The germline V gene has CDR1 SGDLS and CDR2 YYNGEE. The CDR3 is made up of 16 amino acids. CDR3 nucleotides: TGTGCCAGCAGCGTAGGTGGGACTGCTTCCGACTACGAGCAGTACTTC. Translation: CASSVGGTASDYEQYF.

This chain connects TRBV20-1 to TRBJ1-5; D is unresolved. Germline V lookup: CDR1 DFQATT, CDR2 SNEGSKA (reference sequence). The CDR3 extends over 15 amino acids. Trimming cost V 0 bases and J 2 bases, with 11 bases left between them. The CDR3 sequence: CSARDSGVRNQPQHF. CDR3 coding DNA: TGCAGTGCTAGAGATTCCGGGGTGCGCAATCAGCCCCAGCATTTT.

V is TRBV27 and J is TRBJ2-7; TRBD1 aligns across 9 bases. The CDR3 runs to 13 residues. Trimming cost V 6 bases and J 6 bases; bases outside gene matches: 6. Per the germline V gene, CDR1 is MNHEY and CDR2 is SMNVEV (reference sequence). The DNA of the CDR3 is TGTGCCAGCAGAAAAACAGGGGGCGCCGAGCAGTACTTC. Protein: CASRKTGGAEQYF.

This clonotype showed up just a few times. V gene TRBV4-3 combines with J gene TRBJ2-3; 7 bases agree with TRBD1. Per the germline V gene, CDR1 is LGHNA and CDR2 is YSLEER. This CDR3 comprises 14 residues. J lost 9 bases, V lost 4 bases, and 10 bases had no gene match. The chain's CDR3 is CASSRSVATGTQYF. CDR3 nucleotides: TGCGCCAGCAGCCGGTCCGTTGCGACAGGGACGCAGTATTTT.

The gene calls are TRBV18 and TRBJ2-7; D uncertain. V was clipped by 6 bases and J by 7 bases, with 22 bases between them. Germline V gives CDR1 KGHSH, CDR2 LQKENI. The CDR3 runs 15 residues. As DNA, the CDR3 is TGTGCCAGCTCCACTCTGGACCACGTTAAGTTGGAGCAGTACTTC. This encodes CASSTLDHVKLEQYF. Based on the CDR3 plus reference TRBV18 and TRBJ2-7, the full variable domain is NAGVMQNPRHLVRRRGQEARLRCSPMKGHSHVYWYRQLPEEGLKFMVYLQKENIIDESGMPKERFSAEFPKEGPSILRIQQVVRGDSAAYFCASSTLDHVKLEQYFGPGTRLTVT.

This clonotype was seen a handful of times. This chain uses TRBV4-2 with TRBJ2-3; 7 nucleotides align to TRBD1. Germline CDR1 LGHNA, CDR2 YNFKEQ. The CDR3 consists of 15 residues. V was clipped by 1 base and J by 6 bases; unmatched bases: 7. In DNA form, the CDR3 reads TGTGCCAGCAGCCAAGTAACTAGGGGGCAGGATACGCAGTATTTT. Protein sequence: CASSQVTRGQDTQYF.

This clonotype came up once. V is TRBV7-9 and J is TRBJ1-1, with 7 bases that match TRBD1. V shed 4 bases and J 3 bases; nucleotides not matched to a gene: 11. Germline CDR1 reads SEHNR; CDR2 reads FQNEAQ (reference sequence). The CDR3 is 16 residues long. DNA for the CDR3: TGTGCCAGCAGCTCGACCACGGGAGGGGGCTACACTGAAGCTTTCTTT. Its translation: CASSSTTGGGYTEAFF. The whole variable domain, remainder taken from reference TRBV7-9 and TRBJ1-1, is DTGVSQNPRHKITKRGQNVTFRCDPISEHNRLYWYRQTLGQGPEFLTYFQNEAQLEKSRLLSDRFSAERPKGSFSTLEIQRTEQGDSAMYLCASSSTTGGGYTEAFFGQGTRLTVV.

The genes are TRBV21-1 and TRBJ2-1; TRBD2, the table's D call, lacks a check against the DNA. TRBV21-1 is a pseudogene segment. The CDR3 has 15 amino acids. The CDR3 region is CASSRPGLPYNEQFF. DNA for the CDR3: TGTGCCAGCAGCAGACCGGGACTGCCCTACAATGAGCAGTTCTTC.

This sequence joins TRBV12-3 or TRBV12-4 and TRBJ2-7; no firm D call. The CDR3 runs to 14 residues. The V end was cut by 6 bases, the J end by 0 bases, with 12 bases between. CDR3: CASSGPGTSYEQYF. DNA of the CDR3: TGTGCCAGCAGCGGTCCAGGTACCTCCTACGAGCAGTACTTC.

This rearrangement joins TRBV9 to TRBJ1-2; the match to TRBD1 covers 9 bases. CDR3 length equals 14 residues. Germline V CDR1 and CDR2: SGDLS, YYNGEE. V shed 7 bases and J 3 bases; nucleotides not matched to a gene: 7. CDR3 in DNA: TGTGCCAGCTCCGGGGGACAGGGACACTATGGCTACACCTTC. Translated, it gives CASSGGQGHYGYTF. Using reference TRBV9 and TRBJ1-2 for the parts outside the CDR3, the full variable domain is DSGVTQTPKHLITATGQRVTLRCSPRSGDLSVYWYQQSLDQGLQFLIQYYNGEERAKGNILERFSAQQFPDLHSELNLSSLELGDSALYFCASSGGQGHYGYTFGSGTRLTVV.

This clonotype was detected many times. The chain joins TRBV6-5 to TRBJ1-5; D is undetermined. The CDR3 extends over 15 amino acids. Germline-derived CDR1 and CDR2 are MNHEY and SVGAGI. Trimming removed 2 bases from V and 1 base from J, with 9 bases in between. CDR3 in amino acids: CASSYNHRSNQPQHF. CDR3 coding DNA: TGTGCCAGCAGTTACAACCACAGAAGCAATCAGCCCCAGCATTTT.

This clonotype was counted many times. The rearrangement joins TRBV4-3 to TRBJ2-1; 8 bases match TRBD2. The ends lost 0 bases at V and 2 bases at J; junction bases unmatched: 3. The CDR3 consists of 16 residues. The germline V gene has CDR1 LGHNA and CDR2 YSLEER. The CDR3 is CASSQDPGGAYNEQFF. CDR3 in DNA: TGCGCCAGCAGCCAAGATCCGGGAGGGGCCTACAATGAGCAGTTCTTC.

The chain combines TRBV6-2 or TRBV6-3 with TRBJ1-6; 7 positions match TRBD1. There are 14 residues in the CDR3. Germline V gives CDR1 MNHEY, CDR2 SVGEGT. V lost 0 bases, J lost 15 bases, and 8 bases stayed unmatched. The CDR3 region is CASSYSMTGPFLHF. For the CDR3, the DNA is TGTGCCAGCAGTTACTCGATGACAGGGCCTTTCCTCCACTTT.

In its sample, this clonotype was seen a few times. This rearrangement joins TRBV6-2 or TRBV6-3 to TRBJ1-1; 7 nucleotides align to TRBD1. This CDR3 contains 12 residues. The J segment lost 7 bases and the V segment lost 5 bases, leaving 4 bases of the junction unmatched. Germline CDR1 and CDR2: MNHEY and SVGEGT. CDR3 DNA sequence: TGTGCCAGCAGTACGACAGGGTATGAAGCTTTCTTT. Protein sequence: CASSTTGYEAFF.

The chain is built from TRBV9 and TRBJ2-3; a weak D match, TRBD2 (5 bases). Trimming removed 4 bases at V and 0 bases at J, with 12 bases between. Germline V CDR1 and CDR2: SGDLS, YYNGEE. The CDR3 extends over 15 amino acids. CDR3 coding DNA: TGTGCCAGCAGCACAAGCGGAACTAGCACAGATACGCAGTATTTT. This codes for CASSTSGTSTDTQYF.

The chain is built from TRBV4-2 and TRBJ2-7; TRBD1 aligns across 8 bases. Losses at the gene ends were 5 bases for V and 6 bases for J; bases not matched to a gene: 12. The CDR3 is made up of 15 amino acids. Germline V lookup: CDR1 LGHNA, CDR2 YNFKEQ. The CDR3 region has the DNA TGTGCCAGCAGCACGCGGTCGGGCAGGGGGCTCGAGCAGTACTTC. Translated, it gives CASSTRSGRGLEQYF.

This chain joins TRBV2 and TRBJ1-5; a weak D match, TRBD1 (5 bases). The CDR3 covers 13 residues. V lost 6 bases, J lost 6 bases, and 12 bases lay in between. Germline V lookup: CDR1 SNHLY, CDR2 FYNNEI. CDR3 in amino acids: CASRSGVGQPQHF. CDR3 in DNA: TGTGCCAGCAGATCGGGGGTAGGTCAGCCCCAGCATTTT.

This clonotype was detected many times. V gene TRBV5-6 combines with J gene TRBJ2-5; TRBD2 aligns across 8 bases. CDR1 SGHDT and CDR2 YYEEEE come from the germline V gene. This CDR3 is built from 16 residues. Trimming removed 1 base from V and 4 bases from J; junction bases left unmatched: 9. CDR3 DNA sequence: TGTGCCAGCAGCTTGTTTTTCGGGAGGGCCGGAGAGACCCAGTACTTC. It specifies CASSLFFGRAGETQYF. The whole variable domain, remainder taken from reference TRBV5-6 and TRBJ2-5, is DAGVTQSPTHLIKTRGQQVTLRCSPKSGHDTVSWYQQALGQGPQFIFQYYEEEERQRGNFPDRFSGHQFPNYSSELNVNALLLGDSALYLCASSLFFGRAGETQYFGPGTRLLVL.